This T cell receptor (beta chain) originates from a study of T-cell reconstitution after alpha-beta-depleted transplantation in children. TCRbeta library preparation incorporated unique molecular identifiers. Via MiXCR, TCRdb re-called the PCR reads, giving one row per CDR3 protein. The sample has hundreds of thousands of distinct CDR3 sequences; under 20% are singletons. The CDR3 has 13 amino acids. The V and J ends lost 4 bases and 15 bases respectively, with 19 bases between them. CDR1 is KGHSY, CDR2 FQNENV, per germline. Whole-study findings and limits: The origin of alpha-beta T cells about two months after transplant was reportedly several hundred expanded graft clones. Some patients owed their high day-60 TCRbeta diversity to surviving recipient T cells and thymic progenitors. One year post-transplant, T-cell counts and diversity were largely derived from T cells produced anew.

This clonotype appeared a few times. Its antigen is unidentified. This rearrangement joins TRBV16 to TRBJ2-1; a weak D match, TRBD2 (6 bases). Sequencing was performed on PBMCs, mostly from graft donor cells, taken 360 days after TCRalphabeta/CD19-depleted stem cell transplant. The sequence derives from a male patient younger than 18 who had a stem cell transplant for acute lymphoblastic leukemia, so the T cells may come from the graft donor. CDR3 sequence reads: CASSLSGGLTGFF. The CDR3 DNA is TGTGCCAGCAGCCTCTCCGGCGGACTAACCGGGTTCTTC.